This is a list of T cell receptor beta chains from one sample in a study of T cells in Graves' hyperthyroidism and ophthalmopathy. TCRdb fed the multiplex PCR reads into MiXCR, producing one record per CDR3 protein. The sample lists around 520,000 distinct CDR3 sequences, about 15% occurring once. Sequenced sample: blood. All receptors derive from a young woman with Graves' hyperthyroidism. The CDR3 runs from the conserved cysteine through the conserved F or W. The order of the fields is D gene, J gene, V gene, clone size, CDR3 protein, CDR3 DNA. A D gene is named only where the DNA matches it firmly. Size values are once, few and many counts, or a class for expanded clones, and some rows have none.

>TRBD2|TRBJ2-3|TRBV7-2|many
CASSLGGAGPTDTQYF
TGTGCCAGCAGCTTAGGCGGAGCGGGACCCACAGATACGCAGTATTTT
>-|TRBJ1-5|TRBV19|many
CASSIKLNSNQPQHF
TGTGCCAGTAGTATAAAGCTTAATAGCAATCAGCCCCAGCATTTT
>TRBD2|TRBJ2-1|TRBV30|few
CAWIGTSGSGNEQFF
TGTGCCTGGATTGGGACTAGCGGGAGCGGTAATGAGCAGTTCTTC
>-|TRBJ2-1|TRBV4-1|-
CASSQPIGPKVNEQFF
TGCGCCAGCAGCCAACCTATAGGGCCCAAAGTAAATGAGCAGTTCTTC
>TRBD2|TRBJ2-2|TRBV7-9|few
CASSRLRSGRPNTGELFF
TGTGCCAGCAGCCGCCTACGGAGCGGGAGGCCTAACACCGGGGAGCTGTTTTTT
>-|TRBJ2-7|TRBV20-1|few
CSVSPQGYEQYF
TGCAGTGTCTCACCACAGGGATACGAGCAGTACTTC
>-|TRBJ1-3|TRBV11-2|many
CASSYWGSGNTIYF
TGTGCCAGCAGCTATTGGGGGAGTGGAAACACCATATATTTT
>-|TRBJ1-2|TRBV30|many
CAWIPRNYGYTF
TGTGCCTGGATCCCACGGAACTATGGCTACACCTTC
>-|TRBJ2-1|TRBV7-2|few
CASSLAYFGGDEQFF
TGTGCCAGCAGCTTAGCGTATTTCGGGGGCGATGAGCAGTTCTTC
>-|TRBJ2-5|TRBV2|once
CASSLVSSWGQETQYF
TGTGCCAGCAGCTTAGTTTCCTCGTGGGGACAAGAGACCCAGTACTTC
>-|TRBJ2-4|TRBV12-3/TRBV12-4|many
CASSATGTGDIQYF
TGTGCCAGCAGTGCGACCGGGACGGGGGACATTCAGTACTTC